This T cell receptor beta chain was sequenced in a study of T-cell reconstitution after alpha-beta-depleted transplantation in children. This clonotype was seen at least ten times. Unique molecular identifiers were incorporated when the TCRbeta library was constructed. TCRdb processed the PCR reads anew with MiXCR; each CDR3 protein has one entry. Of approximately 640,000 distinct CDR3 sequences listed, 16% are singletons. Specimen: PBMCs from the stem cell graft donor, collected from the stem cell graft. The TCR comes from a human donor who donated a stem cell graft to a child with acute myeloid leukemia.

The DNA of the CDR3 is TGTGCCAGCAGTTTAGCGGGAGGACAGGGGAAGGCTTATTCCTACAATGAGCAGTTCTTC. Protein: CASSLAGGQGKAYSYNEQFF. This chain joins TRBV12-3 or TRBV12-4 and TRBJ2-1; TRBD1 agrees at 9 bases. V shed 0 bases and J 1 base; nucleotides not matched to a gene: 13. CDR3 length equals 20 residues.